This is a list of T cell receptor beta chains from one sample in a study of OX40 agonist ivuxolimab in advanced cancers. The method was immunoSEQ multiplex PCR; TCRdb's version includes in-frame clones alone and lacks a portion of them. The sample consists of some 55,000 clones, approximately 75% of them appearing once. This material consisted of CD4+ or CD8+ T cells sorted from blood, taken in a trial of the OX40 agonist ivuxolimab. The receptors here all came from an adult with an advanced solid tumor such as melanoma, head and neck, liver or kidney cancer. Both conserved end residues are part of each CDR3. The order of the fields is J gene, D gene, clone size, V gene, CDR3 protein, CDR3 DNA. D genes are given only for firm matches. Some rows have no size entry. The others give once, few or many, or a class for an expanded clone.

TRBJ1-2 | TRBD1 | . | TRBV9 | CASSVTGTGTYGYTF | TGTGCCAGCAGCGTCACCGGGACAGGGACCTATGGCTACACCTTC
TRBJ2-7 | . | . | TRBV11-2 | CASSLKGGPSYEQYF | TGTGCCAGCAGCTTAAAGGGCGGCCCCAGTTACGAGCAGTACTTC
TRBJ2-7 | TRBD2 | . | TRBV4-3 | CASSQVYGGAYEQYF | TGCGCCAGCAGCCAAGTCTACGGGGGGGCCTACGAGCAGTACTTC
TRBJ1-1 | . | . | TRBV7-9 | CASSFPTTEAFF | TGTGCCAGCAGCTTCCCAACCACGGAAGCTTTCTTT
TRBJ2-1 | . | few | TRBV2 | CASSEEARGYNEQFF | TGTGCCAGCAGTGAAGAGGCCAGGGGTTACAATGAGCAGTTCTTC
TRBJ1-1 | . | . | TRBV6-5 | CASSYSTGNTEAFF | TGTGCCAGCAGTTACTCGACAGGGAACACTGAAGCTTTCTTT
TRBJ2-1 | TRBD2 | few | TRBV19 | CASSIGTSGYNEQFF | TGTGCCAGTAGTATAGGGACTAGCGGATACAATGAGCAGTTCTTC
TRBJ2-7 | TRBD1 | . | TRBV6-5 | CASRDAGGIDEQYF | TGTGCCAGCAGGGACGCAGGGGGCATCGACGAGCAGTACTTC
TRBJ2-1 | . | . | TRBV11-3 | CASSLRESSYNEQFF | TGTGCCAGCAGCTTACGGGAGAGCTCCTACAATGAGCAGTTCTTC
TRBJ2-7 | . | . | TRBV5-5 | CASSSFDTYEQYF | TGTGCCAGCAGCTCATTTGACACCTACGAGCAGTACTTC
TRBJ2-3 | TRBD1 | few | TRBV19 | CASRGQGPDTQYF | TGTGCCAGTAGAGGACAGGGCCCAGATACGCAGTATTTT
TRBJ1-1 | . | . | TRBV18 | CASSAQGVNTEAFF | TGTGCCAGCTCGGCCCAGGGAGTGAACACTGAAGCTTTCTTT
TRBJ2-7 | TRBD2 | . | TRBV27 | CASSQRGTYEQYF | TGTGCCAGCAGTCAGCGGGGAACCTACGAGCAGTACTTC
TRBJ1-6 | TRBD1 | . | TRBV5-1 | CASSPDGGQGAGSPLHF | TGCGCCAGCAGCCCGGACGGTGGACAGGGAGCCGGGTCACCCCTCCACTTT
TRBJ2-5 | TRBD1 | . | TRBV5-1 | CASSTRTGVETQYF | TGCGCCAGCAGCACCCGGACAGGGGTAGAGACCCAGTACTTC
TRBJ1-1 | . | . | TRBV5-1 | CASSREGSTEAFF | TGCGCCAGCAGCCGGGAGGGGAGCACTGAAGCTTTCTTT
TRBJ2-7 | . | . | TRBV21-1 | CASSKSRTGSSYEQYF | TGTGCCAGCAGCAAATCTAGGACAGGATCTTCCTACGAGCAGTACTTC
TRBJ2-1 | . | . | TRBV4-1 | CASSQGRRGNYNEQFF | TGCGCCAGCAGCCAAGGGCGCAGGGGTAACTACAATGAGCAGTTCTTC
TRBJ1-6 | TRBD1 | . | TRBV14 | CASSPDRGGNSPLHF | TGTGCCAGCAGCCCCGACAGGGGAGGAAATTCACCCCTCCACTTT
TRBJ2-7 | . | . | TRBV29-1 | CSVEGLFYEQYF | TGCAGCGTTGAGGGATTGTTCTACGAGCAGTACTTC
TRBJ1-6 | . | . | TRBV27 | CASSLEGRSPLHF | TGTGCCAGCAGTTTGGAGGGACGGTCACCCCTCCACTTT
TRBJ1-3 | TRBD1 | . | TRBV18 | CASSPLLTGGVSGNTIYF | TGTGCCAGCTCACCACTTTTGACAGGGGGCGTCTCTGGAAACACCATATATTTT
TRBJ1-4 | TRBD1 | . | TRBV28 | CASSFYFGTAPTNEKLFF | TGTGCCAGCAGTTTTTACTTTGGGACAGCACCAACTAATGAAAAACTGTTTTTT
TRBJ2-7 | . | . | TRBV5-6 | CASSLRFILSYEQYF | TGTGCCAGCAGCTTGAGGTTCATCCTTTCTTACGAGCAGTACTTC
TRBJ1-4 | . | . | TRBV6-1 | CASSEGAGTSHNEKLFF | TGTGCCAGCAGTGAAGGCGCGGGGACAAGTCATAATGAAAAACTGTTTTTT
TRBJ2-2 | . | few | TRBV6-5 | CASMQGGTGELFF | TGTGCCAGCATGCAGGGGGGGACCGGGGAGCTGTTTTTT
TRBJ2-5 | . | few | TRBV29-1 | CSVAASRGETQYF | TGCAGCGTTGCGGCAAGCAGGGGTGAGACCCAGTACTTC
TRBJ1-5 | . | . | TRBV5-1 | CASSSGTENQPQHF | TGCGCCAGCAGTTCCGGGACGGAGAATCAGCCCCAGCATTTT
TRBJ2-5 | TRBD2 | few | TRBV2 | CASSAAGGGEETQYF | TGTGCCAGCAGTGCCGCTGGCGGGGGGGAAGAGACCCAGTACTTC
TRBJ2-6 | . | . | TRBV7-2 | CASSLTRVSGANVLTF | TGTGCCAGCAGCTTAACCAGGGTCTCTGGGGCCAACGTCCTGACTTTC
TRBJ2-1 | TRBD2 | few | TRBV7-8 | CASSVGTSGKQFF | TGTGCCAGCAGCGTCGGGACTAGCGGTAAGCAGTTCTTC
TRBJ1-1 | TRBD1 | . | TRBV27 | CASRRQGARGTEAFF | TGTGCCAGCCGAAGACAGGGGGCGCGCGGCACTGAAGCTTTCTTT